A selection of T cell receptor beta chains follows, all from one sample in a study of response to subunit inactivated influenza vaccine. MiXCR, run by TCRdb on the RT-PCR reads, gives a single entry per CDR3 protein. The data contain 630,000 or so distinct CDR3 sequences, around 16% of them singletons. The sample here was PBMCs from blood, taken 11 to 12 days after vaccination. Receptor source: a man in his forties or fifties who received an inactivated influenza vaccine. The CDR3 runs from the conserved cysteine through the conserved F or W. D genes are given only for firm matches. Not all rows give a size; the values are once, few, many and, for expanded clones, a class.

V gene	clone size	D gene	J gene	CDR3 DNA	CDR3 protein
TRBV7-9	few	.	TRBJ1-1	TGTGCCAGCAGCCAAGGGGGGTCGTACACTGAAGCTTTCTTT	CASSQGGSYTEAFF
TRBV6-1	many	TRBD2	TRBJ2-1	TGTGCCAGCAGACTAGCGGCATACAATGAGCAGTTCTTC	CASRLAAYNEQFF
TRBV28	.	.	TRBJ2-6	TGTGCCAGCAGTCCCAGACGGGGCCTACTTTCTGGGGCCAACGTCCTGACTTTC	CASSPRRGLLSGANVLTF
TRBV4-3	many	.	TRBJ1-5	TGCGCCAGCAGCCAAGATTCGTACGGGGCCAATCAGCCCCAGCATTTT	CASSQDSYGANQPQHF
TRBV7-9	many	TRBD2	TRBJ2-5	TGTGCCAGCAGCTTAGCTAGCGGGGGTTTCGAGACCCAGTACTTC	CASSLASGGFETQYF
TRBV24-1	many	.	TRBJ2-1	TGTGCCACCAGTGACCCAAGCTCCTACAATGAGCAGTTCTTC	CATSDPSSYNEQFF
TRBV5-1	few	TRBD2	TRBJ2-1	TGCGCCAGCAGCCCGGGACTAGCGGGACTAGTCCCCAGCTCCTACAATGAGCAGTTCTTC	CASSPGLAGLVPSSYNEQFF
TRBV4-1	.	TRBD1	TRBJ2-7	TGCGCCAGCAGCCAGGGCCGGGACAGGGGAACCTACGAGCAGTACTTC	CASSQGRDRGTYEQYF
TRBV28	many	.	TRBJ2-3	TGTGCCAGCAGCCGGTCTTTTAGCACAGATACGCAGTATTTT	CASSRSFSTDTQYF
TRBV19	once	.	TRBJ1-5	TGTGCTAGTAGTACCACGGGGGCAGGACGGCCCCAGCATTTT	CASSTTGAGRPQHF
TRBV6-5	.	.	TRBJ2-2	TGTGCCAGCAGTTACCCCGCCTCCGGGGAGCTGTTTTTT	CASSYPASGELFF
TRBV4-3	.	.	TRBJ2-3	TGCGCCAGCAGCCAAGATATGCTTCCCGGCACAGATACGCAGTATTTT	CASSQDMLPGTDTQYF
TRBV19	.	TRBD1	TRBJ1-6	TGTGCCAGTCATCAGGGGGGCCTCAATAATTCACCCCTCCACTTT	CASHQGGLNNSPLHF
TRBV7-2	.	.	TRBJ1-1	TGTGCCAGCAGCTTGCGACGGGGGAAGGGTGAAGCTTTCTTT	CASSLRRGKGEAFF
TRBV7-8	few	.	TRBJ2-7	TGTGCCAGCAGCTTAGCAGGGGAATCTTCCTACGAGCAGTACTTC	CASSLAGESSYEQYF
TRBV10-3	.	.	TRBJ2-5	TGTGCCATCAGTGAATACCAGGGGTCCCGGGAGACCCAGTACTTC	CAISEYQGSRETQYF
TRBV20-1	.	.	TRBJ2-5	TGCAGTGCTAGTCTTACGGGAGTACAGAGGGAGACCCAGTACTTC	CSASLTGVQRETQYF
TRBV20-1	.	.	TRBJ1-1	TGCAGTGCTAAAGGACAGCCCGTCGCTGAAGCTTTCTTT	CSAKGQPVAEAFF
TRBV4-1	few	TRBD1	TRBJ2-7	TGCGCCAGCAGCTATCAAACCGGGACAGTCTACGAGCAGTACTTC	CASSYQTGTVYEQYF
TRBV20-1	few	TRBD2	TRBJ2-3	TGCAGTGCTAGTATAGCGGGACTCCCCCTATATACGCAGTATTTT	CSASIAGLPLYTQYF
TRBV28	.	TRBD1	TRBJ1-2	TGTGCCAGCAGAACGGACAGGCAAAACTATGGCTACACCTTC	CASRTDRQNYGYTF
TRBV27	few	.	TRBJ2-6	TGTGCCAGCAGCAATATTCTAAAAAAGAGGAAATCTGGGGCCAACGTCCTGACTTTC	CASSNILKKRKSGANVLTF
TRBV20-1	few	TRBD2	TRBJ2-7	TGCAGTGCTAGTGCCTTGGCTAGCGGGTCCTTTACCTACGAGCAGTACTTC	CSASALASGSFTYEQYF
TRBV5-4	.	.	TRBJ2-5	TGTGCCAGCAGCTTGGCCAGGACAGCCCAAGAGACCCAGTACTTC	CASSLARTAQETQYF
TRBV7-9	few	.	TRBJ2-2	TGTGCCATGAAGGACCTCGATTACGGGGAGCTGTTTTTT	CAMKDLDYGELFF
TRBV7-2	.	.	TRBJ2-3	TGTGCCAGCAGCCCTAGTGGTCGGGGCACAGATACGCAGTATTTT	CASSPSGRGTDTQYF
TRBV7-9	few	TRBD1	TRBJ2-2	TGTGCCATCGTGACAGGGGAGAACACCGGGGAGCTGTTTTTT	CAIVTGENTGELFF
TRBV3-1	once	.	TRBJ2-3	TGTGCCAGCAGCCAACTCGGGTGGGATACGCAGTATTTT	CASSQLGWDTQYF
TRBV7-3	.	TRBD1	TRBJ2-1	TGTGCCAGCAGCTTGACAGGGTTCTACAATGAGCAGTTCTTC	CASSLTGFYNEQFF
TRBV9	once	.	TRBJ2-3	TGTGCCAGCAGCGTAGGTATGAGGGGGGGGCTTAGCACAGATACGCAGTATTTT	CASSVGMRGGLSTDTQYF
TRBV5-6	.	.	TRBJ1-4	TGTGCCAGCAGCTTGGTAGCTGGGACTAATGAAAAACTGTTTTTT	CASSLVAGTNEKLFF
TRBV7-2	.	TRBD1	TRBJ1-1	TGTGCCAGCAGCCGTACAGGGGTAGAAGCTTTCTTT	CASSRTGVEAFF
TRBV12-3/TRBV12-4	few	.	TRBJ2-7	TGTGCCAGCAAAAGCCCAGTTAGGGCGGGGGAGCAGTACTTC	CASKSPVRAGEQYF
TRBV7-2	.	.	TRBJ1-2	TGTGCCAGCAGCTTAGAATCTAATACTTATGGCTACACCTTC	CASSLESNTYGYTF
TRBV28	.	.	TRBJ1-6	TGTGCCAGTCGGGCAGGCCTAAATTCACCCCTCCACTTT	CASRAGLNSPLHF
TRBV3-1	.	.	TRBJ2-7	TGTGCCAGCAGCCAGGGAATAACAGGGTTAGGGTACGAGCAGTACTTC	CASSQGITGLGYEQYF
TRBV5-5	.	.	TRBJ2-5	TGTACCAGCAGCTTGGGTAGAGAAGAGACCCAGAACTTC	CTSSLGREETQNF
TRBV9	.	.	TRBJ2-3	TGTGCCAGCAGCGTAGGAGCGCCCCCCTCTAGCGACCTTAGCACAGATACGCAGTATTTT	CASSVGAPPSSDLSTDTQYF
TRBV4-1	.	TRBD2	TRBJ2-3	TGCGCCAGCAGCCAGCCATTCCAAAGGACTAGCGGGGGGGAGGATACGCAGTATTTT	CASSQPFQRTSGGEDTQYF
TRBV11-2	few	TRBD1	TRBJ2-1	TGTGCCAGCAGCTTAGTTTTGCGACAGGGGGCAGGTGAGCAGTTCTTC	CASSLVLRQGAGEQFF
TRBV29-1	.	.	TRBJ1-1	TGCAGCGTTTCCACAGGGTCCGTGAACACTGAAGCTTTCTTT	CSVSTGSVNTEAFF
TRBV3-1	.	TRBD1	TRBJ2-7	TGTGCCAGCAGCCCGACAGGGGCGGTGGGTCACGAGCAGTACTTC	CASSPTGAVGHEQYF
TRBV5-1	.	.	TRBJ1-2	TGCGCCAGCAGCTTGGAGCGGGCATCCTATGGCTACACCTTC	CASSLERASYGYTF
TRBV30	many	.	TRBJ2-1	TGTGCCTGGAGTCCCGGACACACCAATGAGCAGTTCTTC	CAWSPGHTNEQFF
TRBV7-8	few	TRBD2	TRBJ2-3	TGTGCCAGCAGCTTATTCCCAAGGACTAGCGGAGGGTCAGATACGCAGTATTTT	CASSLFPRTSGGSDTQYF
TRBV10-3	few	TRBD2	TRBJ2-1	TGTGCCATCAGTGAGCTCCTAGCGGGAGGGTACAATGAGCAGTTCTTC	CAISELLAGGYNEQFF
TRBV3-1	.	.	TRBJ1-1	TGTGCCAGCAGCCAAGATGGCCCAGCTGAAGCTTTCTTT	CASSQDGPAEAFF
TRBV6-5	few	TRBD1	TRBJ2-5	TGTGCCAGCAGTTACGGGACAGGGAGGTCCGGAGAGACCCAGTACTTC	CASSYGTGRSGETQYF